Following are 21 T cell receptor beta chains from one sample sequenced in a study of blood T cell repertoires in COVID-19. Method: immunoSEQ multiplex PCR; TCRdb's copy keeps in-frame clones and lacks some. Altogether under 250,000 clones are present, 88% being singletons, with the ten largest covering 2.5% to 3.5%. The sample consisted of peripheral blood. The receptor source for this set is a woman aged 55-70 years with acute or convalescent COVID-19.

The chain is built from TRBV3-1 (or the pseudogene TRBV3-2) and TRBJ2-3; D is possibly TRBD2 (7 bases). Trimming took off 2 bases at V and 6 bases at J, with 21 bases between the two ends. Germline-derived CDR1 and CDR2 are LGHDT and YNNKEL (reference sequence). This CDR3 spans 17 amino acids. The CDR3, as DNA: TGTGCCAGCAGCCAATCCGGGGGGCGCGGGCCCGGGGATACGCAGTATTTT. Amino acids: CASSQSGGRGPGDTQYF.

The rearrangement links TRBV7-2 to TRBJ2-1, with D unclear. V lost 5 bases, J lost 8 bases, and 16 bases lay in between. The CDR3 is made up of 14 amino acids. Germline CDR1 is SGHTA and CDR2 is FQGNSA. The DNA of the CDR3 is TGTGCCAGCAGCCCTGACTCCCCACGTGATGAGCAGTTCTTC. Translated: CASSPDSPRDEQFF.

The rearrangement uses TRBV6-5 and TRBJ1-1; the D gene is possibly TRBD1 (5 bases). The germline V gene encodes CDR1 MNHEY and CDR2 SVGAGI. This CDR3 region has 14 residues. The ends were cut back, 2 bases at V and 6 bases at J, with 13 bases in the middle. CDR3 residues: CASSYIGVPAEAFF. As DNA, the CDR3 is TGTGCCAGCAGTTACATAGGGGTTCCGGCTGAAGCTTTCTTT.

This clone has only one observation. The CDR3 DNA follows: TGTGCCAGTAGGGCTTCAGCGGGGTCCTACAATGAGCAGTTCTTC. Residues: CASRASAGSYNEQFF. The rearrangement joins TRBV19 to TRBJ2-1, with TRBD2 matching 7 bases. Unmatched junction bases numbered 6, after V lost 6 bases and J lost 1 base. The CDR3 runs 15 residues. Germline-derived CDR1 and CDR2 are LNHDA and SQIVND (reference sequence).

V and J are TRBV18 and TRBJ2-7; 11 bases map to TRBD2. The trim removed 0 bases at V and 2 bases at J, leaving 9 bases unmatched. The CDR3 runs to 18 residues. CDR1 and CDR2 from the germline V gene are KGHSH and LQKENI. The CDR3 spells CASSPPVTSGMRAYEQYF. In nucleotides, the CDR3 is TGTGCCAGCTCACCACCAGTGACTAGCGGGATGCGTGCCTACGAGCAGTACTTC. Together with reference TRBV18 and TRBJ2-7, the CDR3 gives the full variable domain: NAGVMQNPRHLVRRRGQEARLRCSPMKGHSHVYWYRQLPEEGLKFMVYLQKENIIDESGMPKERFSAEFPKEGPSILRIQQVVRGDSAAYFCASSPPVTSGMRAYEQYFGPGTRLTVT.

This CDR3 reads CASSQRQNYGYTF. The DNA of the CDR3 is TGTGCCAGCAGCCAACGACAGAACTATGGCTACACCTTC. V is TRBV4-2 and J is TRBJ1-2; TRBD1 is a possible D gene (5 bases). This CDR3 contains 13 residues. Per germline, CDR1 LGHNA and CDR2 YNFKEQ. The germline V and J ends were trimmed by 2 bases and 2 bases, with 6 bases remaining between them.

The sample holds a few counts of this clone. The CDR3 region has the DNA TGTGCCAGCAGTTACTCACAGGGAGGGCAGCCCCAGCATTTT. Translation gives CASSYSQGGQPQHF. The chain links TRBV6-5 to TRBJ1-5, with D perhaps matching TRBD1 (6 bases). Per germline, CDR1 MNHEY and CDR2 SVGAGI. This CDR3 is 14 amino acids long. Trimming pared 0 bases from V and 7 bases from J, leaving 10 bases between.

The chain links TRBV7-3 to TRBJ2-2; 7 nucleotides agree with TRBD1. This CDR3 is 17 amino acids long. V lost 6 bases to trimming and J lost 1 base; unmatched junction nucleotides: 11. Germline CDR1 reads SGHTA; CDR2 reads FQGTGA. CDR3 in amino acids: CASRSGTASMNTGELFF. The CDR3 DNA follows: TGTGCCAGCAGGTCCGGGACAGCTAGCATGAACACCGGGGAGCTGTTTTTT.

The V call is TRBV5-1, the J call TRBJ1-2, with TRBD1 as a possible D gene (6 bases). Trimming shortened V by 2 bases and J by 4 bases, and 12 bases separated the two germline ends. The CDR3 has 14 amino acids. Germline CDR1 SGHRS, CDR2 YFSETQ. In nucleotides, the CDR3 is TGCGCCAGCAGCTTAAACTCACAGGGCTATGGCTACACCTTC. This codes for CASSLNSQGYGYTF.

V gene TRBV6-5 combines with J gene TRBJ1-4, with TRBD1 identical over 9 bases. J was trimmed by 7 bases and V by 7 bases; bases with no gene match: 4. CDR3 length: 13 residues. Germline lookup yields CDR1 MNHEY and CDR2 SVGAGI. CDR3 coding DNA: TGTGCCAGCACGAGGGACAGGGTTGAAAAACTGTTTTTT. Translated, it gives CASTRDRVEKLFF.

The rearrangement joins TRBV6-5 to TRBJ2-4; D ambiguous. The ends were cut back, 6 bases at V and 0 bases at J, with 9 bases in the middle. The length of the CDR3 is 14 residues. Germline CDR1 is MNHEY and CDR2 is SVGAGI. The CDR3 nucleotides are TGTGCCAGCAGACAACAGCTAGCCAAAAACATTCAGTACTTC. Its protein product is CASRQQLAKNIQYF.

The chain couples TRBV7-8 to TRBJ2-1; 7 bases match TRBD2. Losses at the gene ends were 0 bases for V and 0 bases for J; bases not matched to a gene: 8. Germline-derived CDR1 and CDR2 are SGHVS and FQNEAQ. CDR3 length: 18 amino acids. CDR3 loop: CASSLALSSGYSYNEQFF. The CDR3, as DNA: TGTGCCAGCAGCTTAGCGCTTTCTAGCGGTTACTCCTACAATGAGCAGTTCTTC.

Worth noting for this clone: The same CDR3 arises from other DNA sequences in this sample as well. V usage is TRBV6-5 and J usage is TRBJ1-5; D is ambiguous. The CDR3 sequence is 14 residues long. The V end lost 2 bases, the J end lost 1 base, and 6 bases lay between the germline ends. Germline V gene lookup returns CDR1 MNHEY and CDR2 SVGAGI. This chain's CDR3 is CASSYVQSNQPQHF. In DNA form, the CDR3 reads TGTGCCAGCAGTTACGTACAGAGCAATCAGCCCCAGCATTTT.

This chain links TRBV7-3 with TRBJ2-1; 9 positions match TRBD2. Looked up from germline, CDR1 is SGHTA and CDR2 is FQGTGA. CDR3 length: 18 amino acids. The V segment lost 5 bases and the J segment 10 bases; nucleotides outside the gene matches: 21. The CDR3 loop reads CASSKKSPGGGAYREQFF. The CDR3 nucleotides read TGTGCCAGCAGCAAAAAATCCCCTGGCGGGGGGGCCTATAGGGAGCAGTTCTTC.

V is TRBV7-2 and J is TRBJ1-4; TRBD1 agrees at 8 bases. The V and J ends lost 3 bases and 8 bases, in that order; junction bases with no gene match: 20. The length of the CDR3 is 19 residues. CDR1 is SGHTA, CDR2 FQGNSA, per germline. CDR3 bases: TGTGCCAGCAGCTTGACCGGCAGGGGGCATGGCTCCCCCCAAGAAAAACTGTTTTTT. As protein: CASSLTGRGHGSPQEKLFF.

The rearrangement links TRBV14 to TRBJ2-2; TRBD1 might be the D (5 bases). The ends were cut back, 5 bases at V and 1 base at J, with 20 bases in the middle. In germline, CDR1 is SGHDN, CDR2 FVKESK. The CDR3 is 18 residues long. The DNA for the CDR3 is TGTGCCAGCAGCTCAAATGGGGCGATAGTGGTGAACACCGGGGAGCTGTTTTTT. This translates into CASSSNGAIVVNTGELFF.

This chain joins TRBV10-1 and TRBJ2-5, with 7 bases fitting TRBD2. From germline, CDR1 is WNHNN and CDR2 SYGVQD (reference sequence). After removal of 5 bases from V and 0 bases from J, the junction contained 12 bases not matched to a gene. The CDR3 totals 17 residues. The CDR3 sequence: CASSTVTGLGDQETQYF. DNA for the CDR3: TGCGCCAGCAGTACAGTTACAGGACTAGGGGACCAAGAGACCCAGTACTTC.

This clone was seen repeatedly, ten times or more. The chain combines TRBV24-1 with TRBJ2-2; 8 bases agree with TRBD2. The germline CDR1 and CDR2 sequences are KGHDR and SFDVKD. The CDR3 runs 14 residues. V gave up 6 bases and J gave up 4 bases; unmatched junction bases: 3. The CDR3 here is CATSPGGRTGELFF. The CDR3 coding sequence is TGTGCCACCAGTCCGGGAGGGCGCACCGGGGAGCTGTTTTTT.

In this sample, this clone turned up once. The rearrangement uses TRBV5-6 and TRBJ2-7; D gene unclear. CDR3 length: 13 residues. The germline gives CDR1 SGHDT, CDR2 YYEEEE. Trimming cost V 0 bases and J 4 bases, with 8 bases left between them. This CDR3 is CASSLATRYEQYF. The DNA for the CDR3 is TGTGCCAGCAGCTTGGCCACTCGATACGAGCAGTACTTC.

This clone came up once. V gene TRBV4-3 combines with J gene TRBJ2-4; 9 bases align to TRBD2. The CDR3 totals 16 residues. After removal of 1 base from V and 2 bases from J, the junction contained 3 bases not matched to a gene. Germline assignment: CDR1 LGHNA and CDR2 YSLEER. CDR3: CASSQVAGGTKNIQYF. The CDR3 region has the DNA TGCGCCAGCAGCCAAGTGGCGGGAGGGACCAAAAACATTCAGTACTTC.

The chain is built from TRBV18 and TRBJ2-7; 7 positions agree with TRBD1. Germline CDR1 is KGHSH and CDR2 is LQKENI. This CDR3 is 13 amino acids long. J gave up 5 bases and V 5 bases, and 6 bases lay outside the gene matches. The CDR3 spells CASSTKTGDEQYF. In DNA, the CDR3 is TGTGCCAGCTCAACGAAAACAGGGGACGAGCAGTACTTC.